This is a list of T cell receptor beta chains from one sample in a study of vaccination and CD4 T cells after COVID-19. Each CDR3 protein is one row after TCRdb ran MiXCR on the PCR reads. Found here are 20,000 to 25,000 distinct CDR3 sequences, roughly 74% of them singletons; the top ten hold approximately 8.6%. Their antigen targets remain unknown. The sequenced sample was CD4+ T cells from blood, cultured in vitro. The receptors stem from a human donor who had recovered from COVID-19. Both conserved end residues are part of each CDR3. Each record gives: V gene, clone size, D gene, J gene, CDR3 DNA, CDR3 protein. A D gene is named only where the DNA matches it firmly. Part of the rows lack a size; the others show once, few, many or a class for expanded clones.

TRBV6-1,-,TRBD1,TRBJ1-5,TGTGCCAGCTCCGGACAGGGGGGCAATCAGCCCCAGCATTTT,CASSGQGGNQPQHF
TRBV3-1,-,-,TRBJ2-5,TGTGCCAGCAGCCCACCGGGGGCCAGGGAGACCCAGTACTTC,CASSPPGARETQYF
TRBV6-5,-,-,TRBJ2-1,TGTGCCAGCAGTTTGATAGCGGCGAGCTCCCACAATGAGCAGTTCTTC,CASSLIAASSHNEQFF
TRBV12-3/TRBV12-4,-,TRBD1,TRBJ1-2,TGTGCCAGCAGCATTGACAGGGTTGGCGGCTACACCTTC,CASSIDRVGGYTF
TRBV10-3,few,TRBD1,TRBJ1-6,TGTGCCATCAGTACGGGACAGGGTAATTCACCCCTCCACTTT,CAISTGQGNSPLHF
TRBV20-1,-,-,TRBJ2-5,TGCAGTGCTAGGAAGGGGTCGGAGACCCAGTACTTC,CSARKGSETQYF
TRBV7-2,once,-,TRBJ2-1,TGTGCCAGCAGCTTACGGGACCCTACTATACATGAGCAGTTCTTC,CASSLRDPTIHEQFF
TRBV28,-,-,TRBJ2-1,TGTGCCAGCATATCCAAGGGCAGGAGTTCTTTCTATGAGCAGTTCTTC,CASISKGRSSFYEQFF
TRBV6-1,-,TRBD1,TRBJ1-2,TGTGCCAGCAGCACGACAGGGCAAGGCTACACCTTC,CASSTTGQGYTF
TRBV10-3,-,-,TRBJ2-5,TGTGCCATCCGGGACACCCACCGGGAGACCCAGTACTTC,CAIRDTHRETQYF
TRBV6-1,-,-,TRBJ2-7,TGTGCCAGCAGGCCCGGGAACGTCCCGTCCTACGAGCAGTACTTC,CASRPGNVPSYEQYF
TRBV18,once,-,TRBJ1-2,TGTGCCAGCTCACCAGGCCAGTTCACGGGTGGCTACACCTTC,CASSPGQFTGGYTF
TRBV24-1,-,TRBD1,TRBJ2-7,TGTGCCACCAGTGAGACAGGGGACCCCTACGAGCAGTACTTC,CATSETGDPYEQYF
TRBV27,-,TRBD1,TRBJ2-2,TGTGCCAGCAGAGCCGGGACAGGGTATCTTTGGGAGCTGTTTTTT,CASRAGTGYLWELFF
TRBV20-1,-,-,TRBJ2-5,TGCGGTGCTGGTAGCCCGCGAAGATGGGAGACCCAGTACTTC,CGAGSPRRWETQYF
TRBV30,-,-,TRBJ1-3,TGTGCCTGGAGATCATCCGGGACAAGACCTGGAAACACCATATATTTT,CAWRSSGTRPGNTIYF
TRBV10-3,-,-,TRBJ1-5,TGTGCCATCAGTCCGAGGGATCAGCCCCAGCATTTT,CAISPRDQPQHF
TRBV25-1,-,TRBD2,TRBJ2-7,TGTGCCAGCTGTCTAGCGGGAGGGAGCGAGCAGTACTTC,CASCLAGGSEQYF
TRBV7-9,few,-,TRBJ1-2,TGTGCCAGCAGTCTAGACAGACATGGCTACACCTTC,CASSLDRHGYTF
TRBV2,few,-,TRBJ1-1,TGTGCCAGCATTACCGATCAGGGGAACACTGAAGCTTTCTTT,CASITDQGNTEAFF
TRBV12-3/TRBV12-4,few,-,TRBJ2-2,TGTGCCAGCAGGCCGGGACAGAACACCGGGGAGCTGTTTTTT,CASRPGQNTGELFF
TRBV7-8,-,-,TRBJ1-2,TGTGCCAGCAGCCCCTGGGACCGATCCCCCTCGAGATATGGCTACACCTTC,CASSPWDRSPSRYGYTF
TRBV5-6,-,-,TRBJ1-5,TGTGCCAGCAGCTTGGTGGGTAGCAATCAGCCCCAGCATTTT,CASSLVGSNQPQHF
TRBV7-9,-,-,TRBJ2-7,TGTGCCAGCAGCTTAAGGGGCCCTGGGCAGCAGTACTTC,CASSLRGPGQQYF
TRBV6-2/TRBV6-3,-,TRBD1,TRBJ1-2,TGTGCCAGCAACACAGCACGGGACAGGACCCGTTGGGGCTACACCTTC,CASNTARDRTRWGYTF
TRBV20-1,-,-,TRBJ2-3,TGCAGTGCCCAAGGGATGGGGGTTCTTAATACGCAGTATTTT,CSAQGMGVLNTQYF
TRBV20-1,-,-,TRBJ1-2,TGCAGTGCTAGCTCCGGGGCGGGCTATGGCTACACCTTC,CSASSGAGYGYTF
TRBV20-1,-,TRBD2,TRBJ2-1,TGCAGTGCTGAGCGGGAGGTTTACAATGAGCAGTTCTTC,CSAEREVYNEQFF
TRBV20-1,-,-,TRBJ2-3,TGCAGTGCTAGTAGGGAGCCCCGGGGAGGTACGCAGTATTTT,CSASREPRGGTQYF
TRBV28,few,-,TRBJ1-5,TGTGCCAGCAGTTTAGGGCAGGGGAGTGTATACAATCAGCCCCAGCATTTT,CASSLGQGSVYNQPQHF
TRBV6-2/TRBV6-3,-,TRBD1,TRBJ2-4,TGTGCCAGCAGTTACGGGGGGACAGGGGCAAACATTCAGTACTTC,CASSYGGTGANIQYF
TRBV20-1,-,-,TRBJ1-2,TGCAGTGCTAGAATGACAGCCTATGGCTACACCTTC,CSARMTAYGYTF
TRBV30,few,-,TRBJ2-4,TGTGCCTGGACAGGGAGCGGGAACATTCAGTACTTC,CAWTGSGNIQYF
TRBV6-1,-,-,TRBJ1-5,TGTGCCAGCAGTCCCGCCCTGAAAAACGTTGGCAATCAGCCCCAGCATTTT,CASSPALKNVGNQPQHF
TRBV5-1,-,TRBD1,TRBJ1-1,TGCGCCAGCAGTCTGGGGCGACAGGGGATCAACACTGAAGCTTTCTTT,CASSLGRQGINTEAFF
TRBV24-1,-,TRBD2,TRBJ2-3,TGTGCCACCAGTGATTTTTGGGCTAGCGGGAGTAAAGATACGCAGTATTTT,CATSDFWASGSKDTQYF
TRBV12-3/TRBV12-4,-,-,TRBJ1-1,TGTGCCAGCAGTTTTAGGTTAAGCAGGGCGACTGAAGCTTTCTTT,CASSFRLSRATEAFF
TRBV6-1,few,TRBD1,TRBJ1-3,TGTGCCAGCAGAACAGGGGCGGGAAACACCATATATTTT,CASRTGAGNTIYF
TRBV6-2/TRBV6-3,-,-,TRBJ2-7,TGTGCCAGCGGGCGCCAGTACGAGCAGTACTTC,CASGRQYEQYF
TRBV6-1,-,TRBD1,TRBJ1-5,TGTGCCACCCGCCGGGACAGGGCGAATCAGCCCCAGCATTTT,CATRRDRANQPQHF
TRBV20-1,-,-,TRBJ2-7,TGCACCTCAGCCGGGACTCTCCACGAGCAGTACTTC,CTSAGTLHEQYF
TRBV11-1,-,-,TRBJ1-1,TGTGCCAGCAGTCGGGCGGGGTCGAGCACTGAAGCTTTCTTT,CASSRAGSSTEAFF
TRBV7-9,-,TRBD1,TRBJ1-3,TGTGCCAGCAGCGCCCGGACAGGGTCTGGAAACACCATATATTTT,CASSARTGSGNTIYF
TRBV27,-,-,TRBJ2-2,TGTGCCAGCAGTTCGGGACTCAGAAACACCGGGGAGCTGTTTTTT,CASSSGLRNTGELFF
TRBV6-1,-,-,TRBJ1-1,TGTGCCAGCAGTACCCAGGGGTACATGAACACTGAAGCTTTCTTT,CASSTQGYMNTEAFF